Below are 7 T cell receptor beta chains sequenced from a single sample in a study of blood T cell repertoires in COVID-19. Profiled with immunoSEQ multiplex PCR; TCRdb holds only in-frame clones, not every one. The sample lists some 200,000 clones, 65% to 90% occurring once. The material sequenced was peripheral blood. The receptors shown here come from a woman aged 40 to 50 who had recovered from COVID-19.

This clone was recorded only once. The rearrangement joins TRBV4-3 to TRBJ1-4, with D perhaps matching TRBD1 (5 bases). Between the trimmed V and J ends, which lost 6 bases and 8 bases, there was a span of 13 bases. The CDR3 is 13 residues long. Germline CDR1 LGHNA, CDR2 YSLEER. The CDR3 DNA sequence: TGCGCCAGCAGTGACAGTCTGGAGGAAAAACTGTTTTTT. Its protein product is CASSDSLEEKLFF.

The V gene is TRBV6-5, the J gene TRBJ2-3; 8 bases map to TRBD2. The CDR3 is 13 amino acids. The junction had 5 bases not matched to a gene; V was cut back by 8 bases and J by 4 bases. Germline V gives CDR1 MNHEY, CDR2 SVGAGI. The CDR3 sequence: CASRGSGADTQYF. CDR3 sequence (DNA): TGTGCCAGCCGGGGTAGCGGGGCAGATACGCAGTATTTT.

The chain couples TRBV5-6 to TRBJ1-2; D remains unclear. The CDR3 length is 16 residues. V lost 4 bases to trimming and J lost 3 bases, with 19 bases between them. Germline lookup yields CDR1 SGHDT and CDR2 YYEEEE. In DNA form, the CDR3 reads TGTGCCAGCAGCAAACGAGTAAGCCCGTCTCACTATGGCTACACCTTC. It translates to CASSKRVSPSHYGYTF. Filled out from reference TRBV5-6 and TRBJ1-2, the complete variable domain reads DAGVTQSPTHLIKTRGQQVTLRCSPKSGHDTVSWYQQALGQGPQFIFQYYEEEERQRGNFPDRFSGHQFPNYSSELNVNALLLGDSALYLCASSKRVSPSHYGYTFGSGTRLTVV.

The V gene is TRBV18, the J gene TRBJ1-4; D is possibly TRBD1 (6 bases). This CDR3 contains 14 residues. Germline V CDR1 and CDR2: KGHSH, LQKENI. The V end lost 4 bases, the J end lost 7 bases, and 13 bases lay between the germline ends. The chain's CDR3 is CASSLSGGREKLFF. The CDR3 DNA follows: TGTGCCAGCTCACTATCCGGGGGGCGTGAAAAACTGTTTTTT.

The chain uses TRBV6-5 and TRBJ2-7; D call uncertain. The CDR3 loop spans 15 amino acids. V was clipped by 0 bases and J by 3 bases, with 12 bases between them. Germline V lookup: CDR1 MNHEY, CDR2 SVGAGI. In DNA, the CDR3 is TGTGCCAGCAGTTACTCCTCGAGTTTTAACTACGAGCAGTACTTC. Amino acid sequence: CASSYSSSFNYEQYF.

Only a few counts were recorded for this clone. This chain joins TRBV28 and TRBJ1-2, with a weak D call TRBD1 (6 bases). This CDR3 has 15 residues. Germline V gene lookup returns CDR1 MDHEN and CDR2 SYDVKM. The V and J ends lost 5 bases and 5 bases respectively, with 18 bases between them. In nucleotides, the CDR3 is TGTGCCAGCAGTCCTGCAGGGGTTAACCGGTATGGCTACACCTTC. This sequence encodes CASSPAGVNRYGYTF.

The chain has TRBV18 and TRBJ1-1, with TRBD1 identical over 7 bases. CDR3 length: 16 residues. CDR1 is KGHSH, CDR2 LQKENI, per germline. After removal of 2 bases from V and 3 bases from J, the junction contained 9 bases not matched to a gene. The CDR3 loop reads CASSPWDSVVDTEAFF. The CDR3 DNA sequence: TGTGCCAGCTCACCATGGGACAGCGTTGTGGACACTGAAGCTTTCTTT. The full variable domain, rest sourced from reference TRBV18 and TRBJ1-1, is NAGVMQNPRHLVRRRGQEARLRCSPMKGHSHVYWYRQLPEEGLKFMVYLQKENIIDESGMPKERFSAEFPKEGPSILRIQQVVRGDSAAYFCASSPWDSVVDTEAFFGQGTRLTVV.